What follows are 16 T cell receptor beta chains derived from one specimen sequenced in a study of neurological immune-mediated disorders. TCRdb independently ran MiXCR on the 5' RACE reads; one entry per CDR3 protein. The sample holds 14,000 or so distinct CDR3 sequences, under 15% seen once. The sample comprised CD8+ T cells from blood. The source is a female donor with HTLV-1-associated myelopathy (HAM/TSP).

Ten or more counts support this clonotype. V gene TRBV2 combines with J gene TRBJ2-3; 7 nucleotides line up with TRBD1. The CDR3 contains 15 residues. Per germline, CDR1 SNHLY and CDR2 FYNNEI. V dropped 7 bases and J dropped 0; count of bases not matched to a gene: 7. DNA of the CDR3: TGTGCCAGCACCCGCCGGGACAGTAGCACAGATACGCAGTATTTT. Translating it yields CASTRRDSSTDTQYF. Filled out from reference TRBV2 and TRBJ2-3, the complete variable domain reads EPEVTQTPSHQVTQMGQEVILRCVPISNHLYFYWYRQILGQKVEFLVSFYNNEISEKSEIFDDQFSVERPDGSNFTLKIRSTKLEDSAMYFCASTRRDSSTDTQYFGPGTRLTVL.

This clonotype occurred many times. The chain is built from TRBV7-3 and TRBJ2-3; perhaps D is TRBD1 or TRBD2 (5 bases each). The germline V gene has CDR1 SGHTA and CDR2 FQGTGA. CDR3 length: 15 residues. The V gene lost 1 base and the J gene lost 1 base, with 9 bases spanning the gap. The CDR3 sequence is CASSLNGAGTDTQYF. CDR3 sequence (DNA): TGTGCCAGCAGCTTAAACGGGGCCGGCACAGATACGCAGTATTTT.

This clonotype was counted at least ten times. J is TRBJ2-7 and V is TRBV5-1; 11 nucleotides line up with TRBD2. With 1 base clipped from V and 2 bases from J, the junction kept 2 bases outside the gene matches. The CDR3 has 15 amino acids. Germline V gives CDR1 SGHRS, CDR2 YFSETQ. Here the CDR3 reads CASSLTSGSAYEQYF. The CDR3 DNA reads TGCGCCAGCAGCTTGACTAGCGGGAGCGCCTACGAGCAGTACTTC.

This clonotype was recorded at least ten times. The chain uses TRBV9 and TRBJ1-1; D ambiguous. The ends were cut back, 0 bases at V and 0 bases at J, with 12 bases in the middle. This CDR3 comprises 16 residues. The V gene's germline CDR1 is SGDLS and CDR2 YYNGEE. CDR3: CASSVVGRLMNTEAFF. DNA of the CDR3: TGTGCCAGCAGCGTAGTGGGCAGGCTCATGAACACTGAAGCTTTCTTT.

The genes are TRBV5-1 and TRBJ2-7, with D maybe TRBD1 (6 bases). The V end lost 0 bases, the J end lost 7 bases, and 14 bases lay between the germline ends. Germline V lookup: CDR1 SGHRS, CDR2 YFSETQ. This CDR3 is 14 amino acids long. The CDR3 sequence is CASSLVAGAGEQYF. Here the CDR3 DNA reads TGCGCCAGCAGCTTGGTTGCAGGGGCCGGGGAGCAGTACTTC.

There are many counts of this clonotype. The chain combines TRBV7-2 with TRBJ2-3, with D possibly TRBD2 on 7 matching bases. Trimming pared 4 bases from V and 4 bases from J, leaving 15 bases between. The CDR3 runs 15 residues. In germline, CDR1 is SGHTA, CDR2 FQGNSA. As DNA, the CDR3 is TGTGCCAGCAGCTCCCTGGCGGGGGCCCCAGATACGCAGTATTTT. Protein product: CASSSLAGAPDTQYF.

This clonotype showed up many times. The CDR3 is CASSIVGRVLTEQFF. The CDR3 DNA sequence: TGTGCCAGTAGTATCGTCGGTAGGGTGTTAACTGAGCAGTTCTTC. The V and J genes are TRBV19 and TRBJ2-1; no firm D call. V lost 3 bases and J 9 bases, leaving 18 bases between the germline ends. CDR1 LNHDA and CDR2 SQIVND come from the germline V gene (reference sequence). This CDR3 is 15 amino acids long.

This sequence joins TRBV7-9 and TRBJ1-3; 9 bases map to TRBD1. J was trimmed by 3 bases and V by 5 bases; bases with no gene match: 11. This CDR3 is built from 17 residues. The germline V gene encodes CDR1 SEHNR and CDR2 FQNEAQ (reference sequence). CDR3 DNA sequence: TGTGCCAGCAGCCAAGGATGGGACAGGGAAGATGGAAACACCATATATTTT. As protein: CASSQGWDREDGNTIYF.

Regarding this clonotype: One base away lies a much larger clone, so this may be a sequencing read error. This chain joins TRBV7-3 and TRBJ2-2, with D hard to call. V was pared by 4 bases and J by 9 bases, with 12 bases between. The CDR3 is 13 amino acids. The germline gives CDR1 SGHTA, CDR2 FQGTGA. CDR3 coding DNA: TGTGCCAGCAGCTACGACTGGCCCTGGGAGCTGTTTTTT. Protein sequence: CASSYDWPWELFF.

This clonotype occurred many times. This chain links TRBV6-6 with TRBJ1-5; possibly TRBD1 for D (5 bases). V lost 0 bases and J lost 6, with 15 bases in between. From germline, CDR1 is MNHNY and CDR2 SVGAGI (reference sequence). The CDR3 is 16 amino acids. The CDR3 region is CASSYSRDPGIQPQHF. CDR3 sequence (DNA): TGTGCCAGCAGTTACTCTCGGGACCCTGGAATTCAGCCCCAGCATTTT.

This clonotype has ten or more counts. V is TRBV29-1 and J is TRBJ2-1, with D perhaps TRBD2 (6 bases). There are 14 residues in the CDR3. Germline loops: CDR1 SQVTM, CDR2 ANQGSEA. The V end lost 0 bases, the J end lost 5 bases, and 11 bases lay between the germline ends. The CDR3 DNA follows: TGCAGCGTTGAAGATCGGTGGAGGGACAATGAGCAGTTCTTC. Protein sequence: CSVEDRWRDNEQFF.

J is TRBJ1-4 and V is TRBV9; a weak D match, TRBD1 (5 bases). In germline, CDR1 is SGDLS, CDR2 YYNGEE. This CDR3 has 17 residues. Deletions cut 0 bases from V and 9 bases from J, with 21 bases between. The DNA for the CDR3 is TGTGCCAGCAGCGTAGCCGATATGGGGCAGGGATACAAAAAACTGTTTTTT. Amino acid sequence: CASSVADMGQGYKKLFF.

This clonotype was detected ten times or more. The chain joins TRBV19 to TRBJ2-2; D might be TRBD1 (6 bases). Trimming stripped 7 bases from V and 9 bases from J, with 12 bases between. Germline-derived CDR1 and CDR2 are LNHDA and SQIVND (reference sequence). The CDR3 spans 12 residues. DNA for the CDR3: TGTGCCAGTACCGGCACAGGGTGGGAGCTGTTTTTT. It yields the protein CASTGTGWELFF.

This clonotype has ten or more counts. This chain connects TRBV5-5 to TRBJ2-1; the match to TRBD2 covers 7 bases. Germline V lookup: CDR1 SGHKS, CDR2 YYEKEE (reference sequence). J was trimmed by 4 bases and V by 0 bases; bases with no gene match: 13. This CDR3 has 18 amino acids. CDR3 sequence: CASSLAVALAEIYNEQFF. The CDR3 DNA follows: TGTGCCAGCAGCTTGGCAGTAGCCCTAGCGGAGATATACAATGAGCAGTTCTTC.

In its sample, this clonotype was seen many times. V and J are TRBV7-2 and TRBJ2-1; D is possibly TRBD2 (5 bases). Per germline, CDR1 SGHTA and CDR2 FQGNSA. The germline V and J ends were trimmed by 1 base and 6 bases, with 10 bases remaining between them. This CDR3 region has 14 residues. CDR3 amino acids: CASSLVPGINEQFF. DNA of the CDR3: TGTGCCAGCAGCTTAGTACCGGGGATCAATGAGCAGTTCTTC.

J is TRBJ2-7 and V is TRBV29-1; 9 bases are a match to TRBD2. The CDR3 consists of 13 residues. Germline V gene data show CDR1 as SQVTM and CDR2 as ANQGSEA. The CDR3 loop is CRRWASGMVEQYF. Here the CDR3 DNA reads TGCAGAAGATGGGCTAGCGGGATGGTCGAGCAGTACTTC.